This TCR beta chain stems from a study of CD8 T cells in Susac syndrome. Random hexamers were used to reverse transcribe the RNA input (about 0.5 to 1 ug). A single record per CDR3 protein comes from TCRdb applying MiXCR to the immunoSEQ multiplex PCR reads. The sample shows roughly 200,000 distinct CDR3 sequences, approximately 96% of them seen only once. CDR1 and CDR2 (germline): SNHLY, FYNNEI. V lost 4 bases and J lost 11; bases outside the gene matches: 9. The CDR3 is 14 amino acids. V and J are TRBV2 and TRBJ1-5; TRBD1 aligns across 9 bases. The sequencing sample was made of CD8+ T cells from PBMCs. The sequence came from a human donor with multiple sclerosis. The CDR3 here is CASSGDRDLLAQHF. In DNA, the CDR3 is TGTGCCAGCAGTGGGGACAGGGACCTCTTGGCCCAGCATTTT.